The present TCR beta chain was sequenced within a study of T cell changes during pregnancy in multiple sclerosis. Clones were read by immunoSEQ multiplex PCR, and TCRdb kept only the in-frame ones, dropping some. The data show under 80,000 clones, roughly 92% seen once. The CDR3 sequence is 15 residues long. Germline lookup yields CDR1 LNHNV and CDR2 YYDKDF (reference sequence). Trimming shortened V by 5 bases and J by 6 bases, and 17 bases separated the two germline ends. The chain employs TRBV15 and TRBJ2-1; D is possibly TRBD2 (6 bases). The specimen was peripheral blood, collected after pregnancy. The sequence was collected from a female donor in good health, enrolled as a control in a pregnancy study. This CDR3 reads CATSSEGLLSNEQFF. The CDR3, as DNA: TGTGCCACCAGCTCGGAGGGCCTTCTCAGCAATGAGCAGTTCTTC.